Reported below is one TCR beta chain. Using the 5' RACE reads, TCRdb records one entry per CDR3 protein without DNA. Its clone listing holds roughly 140,000 distinct CDR3 sequences. The entry originates in a study of monozygotic twins with inflammatory bowel disease. CDR3 length equals 16 residues. Germline CDR1 reads SGHRS; CDR2 reads YFSETQ. The sequenced sample was blood. The sequence was collected from a human donor with ulcerative colitis or Crohn's disease, or a healthy co-twin of an affected twin (not recorded which). This chain joins TRBV5-1 and TRBJ2-7. The CDR3 spells CASSLEAETAPYEQYF.